This TCR beta chain was profiled in a study of spatial heterogeneity in lung cancer. Germline V gene data show CDR1 as DFQATT and CDR2 as SNEGSKA (reference sequence). CDR3 length equals 14 residues. Trimming took 5 bases from V and 10 from J, leaving 21 bases between them. Time point described: sample taken at primary tumor resection. The authors sequenced whole RNA from tumor, nontumor lung or frozen PBMC without sorting. A unique molecular identifier was attached to every TCR cDNA molecule. TCRdb reprocessed the 5' RACE reads with MiXCR, giving one entry per CDR3 protein. The sample carries 35,000 to 45,000 distinct CDR3 sequences, around 5.2% recorded once. By share of the sample, this clonotype is medium-sized.

V gene TRBV20-1 combines with J gene TRBJ2-1; D gene uncertain. Material: PBMCs, obtained at surgery. This TCR derives from a female donor with early-stage non-small cell lung cancer. The CDR3 nucleotides read TGCAGTGCTCCTTTTACCGTTCTAGTAAACGAGCAGTTCTTC. This translates into CSAPFTVLVNEQFF.